The rows below give T cell receptor beta chains drawn from one sample of a study of regulatory and conventional T cells in RAG deficiency. The repertoire was sequenced with immunoSEQ multiplex PCR; TCRdb's copy has only in-frame clones and lacks some. This table has tens of thousands of clones, just over 90% appearing once. These records were also assigned to another study, of regulatory T cells.

Material for sequencing was Tregs sorted from blood. Receptor source: a human donor in good health. The CDR3 runs from the conserved cysteine through the conserved F or W. A D gene is named only where the DNA matches it firmly. The size of a clone is reported for some rows only, either as once, few or many, or as a class for expanded clones.

D	size	J	V	CDR3	DNA
TRBD1	NA	TRBJ2-7	TRBV6-6	CASSTRQGTTGEQYF	TGTGCCAGCAGCACGCGACAGGGTACAACGGGTGAGCAGTACTTC
TRBD2	NA	TRBJ2-3	TRBV18	CASSPSGTSGGTTDTQYF	TGTGCCAGCTCACCATCCGGGACTAGCGGGGGGACCACAGATACGCAGTATTTT
TRBD2	NA	TRBJ2-3	TRBV5-6	CASSYGLAGGIRLDTQYF	TGTGCCAGCAGCTACGGACTAGCGGGGGGGATAAGGTTAGATACGCAGTATTTT
NA	NA	TRBJ2-7	TRBV7-8	CASSPLRGRSYEQYF	TGTGCCAGCAGTCCCCTACGGGGGCGTTCCTACGAGCAGTACTTC
NA	NA	TRBJ1-4	TRBV30	CAWSVRNEKLFF	TGTGCCTGGAGTGTACGCAATGAAAAACTGTTTTTT
TRBD1	once	TRBJ1-1	TRBV7-2	CASSYLGQGGTEAFF	TGTGCCAGCAGCTACCTGGGACAGGGGGGCACTGAAGCTTTCTTT
TRBD1	NA	TRBJ2-2	TRBV4-2	CASSGTGVFPGELFF	TGTGCCAGCAGCGGGACAGGGGTTTTCCCCGGGGAGCTGTTTTTT
TRBD1	once	TRBJ2-7	TRBV29-1	CSVVGTGLSYEQYF	TGCAGCGTTGTGGGGACAGGCCTCTCCTACGAGCAGTACTTC
NA	NA	TRBJ1-3	TRBV6-5	CASSFSGFSGNTIYF	TGTGCCAGCAGTTTCTCAGGGTTCTCTGGAAACACCATATATTTT
NA	NA	TRBJ2-3	TRBV6-1	CASSNRWGTDTQYF	TGTGCCAGCAGTAACAGGTGGGGCACAGATACGCAGTATTTT
NA	NA	TRBJ2-2	TRBV4-1	CASSSGLGGTGELFF	TGCGCCAGCAGCTCCGGACTAGGGGGCACCGGGGAGCTGTTTTTT
NA	NA	TRBJ1-2	TRBV28	CASSGVDRPRNYGYTF	TGTGCCAGCAGTGGAGTGGACAGACCGAGGAACTATGGCTACACCTTC
NA	NA	TRBJ2-5	TRBV14	CASRQQGNFRMTQYF	TGTGCCAGCAGACAACAGGGCAACTTCCGAATGACCCAGTACTTC
TRBD1	NA	TRBJ2-7	TRBV7-9	CASSFGTGGYEQYF	TGTGCCAGCAGCTTCGGGACAGGGGGCTACGAGCAGTACTTC
NA	NA	TRBJ1-6	TRBV6-6	CASSIATALGNSPLHF	TGTGCCAGCAGTATAGCGACAGCGCTCGGAAATTCACCCCTCCACTTT
TRBD1	NA	TRBJ2-7	TRBV11-3	CASSLGSTGTGTDEQYF	TGTGCCAGCAGCTTAGGATCTACCGGGACAGGGACCGACGAGCAGTACTTC
NA	once	TRBJ1-2	TRBV29-1	CSVETVNYGYTF	TGCAGCGTCGAGACAGTTAACTATGGCTACACCTTC
TRBD1	NA	TRBJ1-4	TRBV11-2	CASSGQGNEKLFF	TGTGCCAGCAGCGGACAGGGGAACGAAAAACTGTTTTTT
NA	NA	TRBJ1-2	TRBV11-2	CASSFGAGAYGYTF	TGTGCCAGCAGCTTTGGGGCCGGGGCCTATGGCTACACCTTC
TRBD2	NA	TRBJ2-7	TRBV28	CASSLSRPTSGGYEQYF	TGTGCCAGCAGTTTATCCCGTCCGACTAGCGGGGGGTACGAGCAGTACTTC
NA	NA	TRBJ1-5	TRBV18	CASSPGFGGGGQPQHF	TGTGCCAGCTCACCAGGGTTTGGGGGAGGAGGTCAGCCCCAGCATTTT
NA	NA	TRBJ1-5	TRBV7-3	CASSSGRNQPQHF	TGTGCCAGCAGCTCCGGTCGCAATCAGCCCCAGCATTTT
TRBD2	NA	TRBJ2-3	TRBV5-5	CASSSGRGITDTQYF	TGTGCCAGCAGTAGCGGGCGGGGGATAACAGATACGCAGTATTTT
TRBD1	once	TRBJ2-5	TRBV5-4	CASRAGTVSQETQYF	TGTGCCAGCAGGGCCGGGACAGTTTCTCAAGAGACCCAGTACTTC
TRBD1	NA	TRBJ1-2	TRBV2	CASSEAPRGLFLLNYGYTF	TGTGCCAGCAGTGAAGCGCCGAGGGGGCTCTTTCTTCTTAACTATGGCTACACCTTC
NA	NA	TRBJ1-1	TRBV19	CASTISRRRNTEAFF	TGTGCCAGTACGATAAGTAGGCGACGGAACACTGAAGCTTTCTTT
NA	once	TRBJ2-6	TRBV7-2	CASSRAPRVGANVLTF	TGTGCCAGCAGTCGAGCCCCAAGGGTCGGGGCCAACGTCCTGACTTTC
TRBD1	NA	TRBJ2-5	TRBV5-1	CASSPGDRSNGETQYF	TGCGCCAGCAGCCCCGGGGACAGGTCAAATGGGGAGACCCAGTACTTC
NA	NA	TRBJ1-6	TRBV19	CASSASRANSPLHF	TGTGCCAGTAGTGCGAGTCGGGCCAATTCACCCCTCCACTTT
TRBD2	NA	TRBJ2-3	TRBV4-2	CASSQGLAGTDTQYF	TGTGCCAGCAGCCAAGGACTAGCCGGCACAGATACGCAGTATTTT
NA	NA	TRBJ1-3	TRBV12-5	CASGRRRTDDLGNTIYF	TGTGCTAGTGGCCGCAGGAGGACGGACGACCTTGGAAACACCATATATTTT
TRBD1	NA	TRBJ1-1	TRBV12-5	CASGNHRGNTEAFF	TGTGCTAGTGGCAATCACAGGGGGAACACTGAAGCTTTCTTT
NA	once	TRBJ1-1	TRBV7-9	CASSLEGEAFF	TGTGCCAGCAGCTTGGAAGGGGAAGCTTTCTTT
TRBD1	NA	TRBJ1-2	TRBV29-1	CSVKGQGGKANYGYTF	TGCAGCGTCAAGGGACAGGGGGGGAAAGCTAACTATGGCTACACCTTC
NA	NA	TRBJ2-6	TRBV7-2	CASSPQAVSGANVLTF	TGTGCCAGCAGCCCCCAGGCAGTCTCTGGGGCCAACGTCCTGACTTTC
TRBD1	NA	TRBJ2-2	TRBV6-1	CASSGPGQGAVTGELFF	TGTGCCAGCAGTGGACCGGGACAGGGGGCAGTCACCGGGGAGCTGTTTTTT
TRBD1	NA	TRBJ2-5	TRBV12-5	CASGRQGEETQYF	TGTGCTAGTGGTCGACAGGGAGAGGAGACCCAGTACTTC
NA	NA	TRBJ2-7	TRBV10-3	CATSERGNYEQYF	TGTGCCACCTCCGAGAGGGGGAACTACGAGCAGTACTTC
TRBD1	NA	TRBJ1-4	TRBV7-9	CASSRTGVGEKLFF	TGTGCCAGCAGCCGAACAGGGGTGGGCGAAAAACTGTTTTTT
NA	NA	TRBJ1-6	TRBV19	CASSMLRDSPLHF	TGTGCCAGTAGTATGTTGCGGGACTCACCCCTCCACTTT
NA	NA	TRBJ2-7	TRBV5-6	CASSSGASYEQYF	TGTGCCAGCAGCTCAGGGGCATCCTACGAGCAGTACTTC
NA	NA	TRBJ1-2	TRBV7-2	CASSLGGRGYTF	TGTGCCAGCAGCTTAGGGGGCCGGGGCTACACCTTC
NA	NA	TRBJ1-2	TRBV5-1	CASSLKGFGANYGYTF	TGCGCCAGCAGCTTAAAGGGGTTTGGAGCTAACTATGGCTACACCTTC
NA	once	TRBJ1-2	TRBV7-2	CASSQGGRITYGYTF	TGTGCCAGCAGCCAAGGGGGAAGAATAACATATGGCTACACCTTC
NA	NA	TRBJ2-1	TRBV5-1	CASSLASDRSRNEQFF	TGCGCCAGCAGCTTGGCCAGTGACAGGAGCAGGAATGAGCAGTTCTTC
NA	NA	TRBJ2-2	TRBV14	CASSPRTFRHTGELFF	TGTGCCAGCAGCCCGAGGACGTTCAGGCACACCGGGGAGCTGTTTTTT
NA	NA	TRBJ2-7	TRBV2	CASSEGRTYEQYF	TGTGCCAGCAGTGAGGGCAGGACCTACGAGCAGTACTTC
NA	once	TRBJ2-7	TRBV10-1	CASSPFSECEQYF	TGCGCCAGCAGCCCCTTTAGCGAATGCGAGCAGTACTTC
TRBD1	NA	TRBJ2-1	TRBV6-5	CASSYDGTGGNEQFF	TGTGCCAGCAGTTACGATGGGACAGGGGGGAATGAGCAGTTCTTC
TRBD2	NA	TRBJ2-3	TRBV11-1	CASSPLFGGASADTQYF	TGTGCCAGCAGCCCGCTTTTCGGGGGGGCGTCAGCAGATACGCAGTATTTT
NA	NA	TRBJ1-2	TRBV10-3	CAISGGAGIGYTF	TGTGCCATCAGTGGGGGGGCAGGTATTGGCTACACCTTC